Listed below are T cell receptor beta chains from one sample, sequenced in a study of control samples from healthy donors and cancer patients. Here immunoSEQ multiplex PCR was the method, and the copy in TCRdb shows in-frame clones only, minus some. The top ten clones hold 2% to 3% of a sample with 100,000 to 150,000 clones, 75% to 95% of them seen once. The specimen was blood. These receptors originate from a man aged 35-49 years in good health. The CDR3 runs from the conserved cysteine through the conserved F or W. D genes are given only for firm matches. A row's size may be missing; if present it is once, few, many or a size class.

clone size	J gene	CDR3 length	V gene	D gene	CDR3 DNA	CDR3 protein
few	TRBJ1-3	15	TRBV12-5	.	TGTGCTAGTGGTATGGACGGGATCTCTGGAAACACCATATATTTT	CASGMDGISGNTIYF
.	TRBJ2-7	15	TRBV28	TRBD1	TGTGCCAGCAGCTTGGGACAGGGGGCCTCCTACGAGCAGTACTTC	CASSLGQGASYEQYF
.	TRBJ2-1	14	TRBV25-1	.	TGTGCCAGCAGTGAAAGCCTGGGGGACAATGAGCAGTTCTTC	CASSESLGDNEQFF
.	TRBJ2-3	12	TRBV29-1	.	TGCAGCGTTGACACAGGGTCAGATACGCAGTATTTT	CSVDTGSDTQYF
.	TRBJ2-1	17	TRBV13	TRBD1	TGTGCCAGCAGCCCCCGCCGGGACAGAAGCTCCTACAATGAGCAGTTCTTC	CASSPRRDRSSYNEQFF
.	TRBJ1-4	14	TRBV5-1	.	TGCGCCAGCAGCCCCGCGGGGATTAATGAAAAACTGTTTTTT	CASSPAGINEKLFF
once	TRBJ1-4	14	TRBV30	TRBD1	TGTGCCTGGACCCAGGGGGCGGATAATGAAAAACTGTTTTTT	CAWTQGADNEKLFF
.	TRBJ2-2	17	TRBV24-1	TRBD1	TGTGCCACCAGTGACCACCGGGACAGTCACATGGGCGGGGAGCTGTTTTTT	CATSDHRDSHMGGELFF
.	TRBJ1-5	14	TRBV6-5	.	TGTGCCAGCGCCCGGGACAAAAGCAATCAGCCCCAGCATTTT	CASARDKSNQPQHF
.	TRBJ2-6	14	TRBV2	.	TGTGCCAGCAGTGGTGAGTCTGGGGCCAACGTCCTGACTTTC	CASSGESGANVLTF
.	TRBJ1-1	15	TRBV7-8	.	TGTGCCAGCAGCTTAGGAAAGGGATTGAACACTGAAGCTTTCTTT	CASSLGKGLNTEAFF
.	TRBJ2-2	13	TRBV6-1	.	TGTGCCAGCAGTGAACACCGCACCGGGGAGCTGTTTTTT	CASSEHRTGELFF
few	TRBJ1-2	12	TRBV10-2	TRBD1	TGCGCCAGCAGGGCGGACAGGGGTGGCTACACCTTC	CASRADRGGYTF
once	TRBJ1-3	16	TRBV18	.	TGTGCCAGCTCACCACTTGAGGGATACTCTGGAAACACCATATATTTT	CASSPLEGYSGNTIYF
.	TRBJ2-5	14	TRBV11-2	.	TGTGCCAGCAGCATCCGGCCAAACCAAGAGACCCAGTACTTC	CASSIRPNQETQYF
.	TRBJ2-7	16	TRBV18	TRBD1	TGTGCCAGCTCACCACCTGGGACAGCTGTTCCCTACGAGCAGTACTTC	CASSPPGTAVPYEQYF
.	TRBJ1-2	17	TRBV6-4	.	TGTGCCAGCAGTGCAGATCCAGGAGATCTGATTGACTATGGCTACACCTTC	CASSADPGDLIDYGYTF
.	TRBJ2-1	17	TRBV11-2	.	TGTGCCAGCAGCTTAAAATATGCGGGGACAATCTACAATGAGCAGTTCTTC	CASSLKYAGTIYNEQFF
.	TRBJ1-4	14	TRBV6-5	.	TGTGCCAGCAGGGAGACAGAAGAGAATGAAAAACTGTTTTTT	CASRETEENEKLFF
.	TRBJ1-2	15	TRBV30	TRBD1	TGTGCCTGGAGTGTAAAGGGGGCGGCTGTCTATGGCTACACCTTC	CAWSVKGAAVYGYTF
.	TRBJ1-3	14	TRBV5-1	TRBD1	TGCGCCAGCAGCCCGGACAGGGCTGGAAACACCATATATTTT	CASSPDRAGNTIYF
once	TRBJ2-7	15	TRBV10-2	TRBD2	TGCGCCAGCAGTGGAACTAGCGGGGGGCCATACGAGCAGTACTTC	CASSGTSGGPYEQYF
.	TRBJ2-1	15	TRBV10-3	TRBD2	TGTGCCATCAGTGAATATACTAGCGGAAACAATGAGCAGTTCTTC	CAISEYTSGNNEQFF
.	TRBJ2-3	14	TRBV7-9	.	TGTGCCAGCAGCGACCCCGCTAACACAGATACGCAGTATTTT	CASSDPANTDTQYF
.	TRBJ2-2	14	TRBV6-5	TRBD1	TGTGCCAGCAGTCCGGGACAGTCGACCGGGGAGCTGTTTTTT	CASSPGQSTGELFF
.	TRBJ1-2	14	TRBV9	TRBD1	TGTGCCAGCAGCGCAGGACAGGGTTCGTATGGCTACACCTTC	CASSAGQGSYGYTF
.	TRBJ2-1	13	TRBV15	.	TGTGCCACCAGCAGAGTCCCCGACAATGAGCAGTTCTTC	CATSRVPDNEQFF
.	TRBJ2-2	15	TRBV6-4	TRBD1	TGTGCCAGCAGAGCACAGGGGGCGGACACCGGGGAGCTGTTTTTT	CASRAQGADTGELFF
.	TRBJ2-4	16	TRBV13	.	TGTGCCAGCAGCTTAGGGAGCGGCCGGGCCAAAAACATTCAGTACTTC	CASSLGSGRAKNIQYF
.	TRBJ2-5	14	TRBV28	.	TGTGCCAGCCGCACCAGCAGGCTGGGGGAGACCCAGTACTTC	CASRTSRLGETQYF
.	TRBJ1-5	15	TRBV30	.	TGTGCCTGGAGTGTATCCGGGGCCCTCAATCAGCCCCAGCATTTT	CAWSVSGALNQPQHF
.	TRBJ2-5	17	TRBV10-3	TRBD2	TGTGCCAGGCGGGGGCTAGCGGGGGGGCCGAACCAAGAGACCCAGTACTTC	CARRGLAGGPNQETQYF
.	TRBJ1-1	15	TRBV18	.	TGTGCCAGCTCACCACCTTCTAGAATGAACACTGAAGCTTTCTTT	CASSPPSRMNTEAFF
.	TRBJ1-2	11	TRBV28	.	TGTGCCAGCAGGACCTTACTATCTAGGACCTTC	CASRTLLSRTF
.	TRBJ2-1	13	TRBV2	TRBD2	TGTGCCAGCAGTGGGGGGGGACTAAATGAGCAGTTCTTC	CASSGGGLNEQFF
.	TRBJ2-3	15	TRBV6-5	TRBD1	TGTGCCAGCAGACAACAGGGGGCCGGCACAGATACGCAGTATTTT	CASRQQGAGTDTQYF
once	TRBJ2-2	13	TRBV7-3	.	TGTGCCAGCACCCCTAGCGTTACCGGGGAGCTGTTTTTT	CASTPSVTGELFF
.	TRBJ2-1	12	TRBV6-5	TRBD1	TGTGCCAGCAGTCTACAGGGGGATGAGCAGTTCTTC	CASSLQGDEQFF